These 11 T cell receptor beta chains share one sample of origin, sequenced in a study of shared clonotypes between healthy human individuals. Method: immunoSEQ multiplex PCR; TCRdb's copy keeps in-frame clones and lacks some. The data hold about 2.5 million clones, with around 93% observed a single time. The specimen was naive CD4+ T cells from PBMCs. Subset given: CD45RA+ positively selected. The source of these receptors is a man between 18 and 35 years old in good health. Some clones in this sample may be carry-over from other donors' samples.

This rearrangement joins TRBV4-3 to TRBJ2-1; 8 bases are a match to TRBD2. The V gene's germline CDR1 is LGHNA and CDR2 YSLEER. There are 14 residues in the CDR3. Trimming took 9 bases from V and 9 from J; bases not matched to a gene: 13. DNA for the CDR3: TGCGCCAGTAGGTGGCAGCGGGAGAGTATTGAGCAGTTCTTC. Amino acid sequence: CASRWQRESIEQFF.

This clone appeared a single time. Other DNA sequences in this sample translate to the same CDR3. This sequence joins TRBV28 and TRBJ1-1; D not certain. This CDR3 is built from 14 residues. V was cut by 4 bases and J by 1 base, with 10 bases left in between. Germline lookup yields CDR1 MDHEN and CDR2 SYDVKM. The chain's CDR3 is CASSSPGGNTEAFF. Here the CDR3 DNA reads TGTGCCAGCAGTTCGCCGGGAGGGAACACTGAAGCTTTCTTT.

The chain joins TRBV5-1 to TRBJ2-3; tentatively, D is TRBD2 (5 bases). Germline lookup yields CDR1 SGHRS and CDR2 YFSETQ. V lost 0 bases to trimming and J lost 1 base, with 9 bases between them. The CDR3 covers 15 residues. In DNA form, the CDR3 reads TGCGCCAGCAGCTTGGATACAGCGGGCACAGATACGCAGTATTTT. Amino acid sequence: CASSLDTAGTDTQYF.

This clone was seen more than once but under ten times. J is TRBJ1-1 and V is TRBV30; 8 bases are shared with TRBD1. The CDR3 has 14 residues. CDR1 is GTSNPN, CDR2 SVGIG, per germline (reference sequence). Trimming at V came to 6 bases and at J to 1 base, leaving 7 bases not matched to a gene. The CDR3 DNA reads TGTGCCTGTGACAGGGGTGGTAAGAACACTGAAGCTTTCTTT. Amino acid sequence: CACDRGGKNTEAFF.

CDR3 residues: CASSEVVNYGYTF. CDR3 in DNA: TGTGCCAGCAGTGAGGTGGTCAACTATGGCTACACCTTC. The J gene is TRBJ1-2, the V gene TRBV6-1, with D unclear. Trimming shortened V by 3 bases and J by 2 bases, and 7 bases separated the two germline ends. The length of the CDR3 is 13 residues. CDR1 is MNHNS, CDR2 SASEGT, per germline.

The chain recombines TRBV6-6 with TRBJ1-1, with unresolved D. V shed 5 bases and J shed 2 bases, with 12 bases lying between them. The CDR3 loop spans 14 amino acids. Germline lookup yields CDR1 MNHNY and CDR2 SVGAGI (reference sequence). CDR3 sequence reads: CASSAPRANTEAFF. The CDR3 coding sequence is TGTGCCAGCAGTGCTCCCCGGGCCAACACTGAAGCTTTCTTT.

V and J are TRBV4-1 and TRBJ2-5; TRBD1 matches 9 bases. The CDR3 runs 15 residues. CDR1 is MGHRA and CDR2 is YSYEKL in the germline V gene. Trimming removed 4 bases from V and 5 bases from J; junction bases left unmatched: 8. This CDR3 is CASSPGTGSRETQYF. The CDR3 DNA reads as TGCGCCAGCAGCCCAGGGACAGGGAGTAGGGAGACCCAGTACTTC.

The chain employs TRBV4-1 and TRBJ1-2; no clear D. Germline CDR1 is MGHRA and CDR2 is YSYEKL. The CDR3 is 15 residues long. The germline V and J ends were trimmed by 1 base and 4 bases, with 13 bases remaining between them. The CDR3 coding sequence is TGCGCCAGCAGCCAAGGTCAAGAGAGGGCCTATGGCTACACCTTC. It translates to CASSQGQERAYGYTF.

This sequence joins TRBV15 and TRBJ1-2; D perhaps matches TRBD1 (6 bases). The V end was cut by 3 bases, the J end by 2 bases, with 16 bases between. From germline, CDR1 is LNHNV and CDR2 YYDKDF (reference sequence). The CDR3 has 16 amino acids. CDR3 amino acids: CATSRLAGASNYGYTF. The CDR3 DNA sequence: TGTGCCACCAGCAGGCTGGCAGGGGCGTCAAACTATGGCTACACCTTC.

The chain recombines TRBV28 with TRBJ2-3; D remains unclear. V dropped 2 bases and J dropped 4 bases, with 4 bases sitting between them. This CDR3 is 12 amino acids long. CDR1 and CDR2 (germline): MDHEN, SYDVKM. CDR3 in amino acids: CASSLGPDTQYF. The CDR3 nucleotides read TGTGCCAGCAGTTTAGGCCCAGATACGCAGTATTTT.

This clone occurred a few times. At the DNA level, this CDR3 is encoded by other sequences in the same sample as well. The V call is TRBV20-1, the J call TRBJ2-1; D gene unclear. The CDR3 length is 10 residues. The germline CDR1 and CDR2 sequences are DFQATT and SNEGSKA (reference sequence). With 5 bases removed from V and 7 bases from J, the gap between germline ends came to 6 bases. CDR3 in amino acids: CSAPENEQFF. The CDR3 nucleotides read TGCAGTGCTCCAGAGAATGAGCAGTTCTTC.